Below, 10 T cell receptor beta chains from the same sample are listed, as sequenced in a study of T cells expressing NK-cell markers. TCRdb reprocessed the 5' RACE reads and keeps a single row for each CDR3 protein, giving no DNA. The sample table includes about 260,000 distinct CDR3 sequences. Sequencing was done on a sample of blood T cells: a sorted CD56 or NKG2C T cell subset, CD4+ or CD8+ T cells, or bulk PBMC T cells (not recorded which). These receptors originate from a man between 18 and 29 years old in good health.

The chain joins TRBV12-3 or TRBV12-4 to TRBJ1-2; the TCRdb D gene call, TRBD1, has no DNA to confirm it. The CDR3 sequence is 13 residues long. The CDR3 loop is CASSGGQNYGYTF.

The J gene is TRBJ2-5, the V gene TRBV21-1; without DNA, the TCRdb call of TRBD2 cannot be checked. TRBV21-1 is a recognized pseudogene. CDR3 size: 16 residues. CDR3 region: CASSKVLARLQETQYF.

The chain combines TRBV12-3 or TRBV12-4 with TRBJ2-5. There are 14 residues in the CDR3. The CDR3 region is CASSLRLLQEAQYF.

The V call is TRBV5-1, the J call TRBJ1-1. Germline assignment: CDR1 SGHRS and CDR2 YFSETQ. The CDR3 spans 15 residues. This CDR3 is CASSPGGLGDTEAFF.

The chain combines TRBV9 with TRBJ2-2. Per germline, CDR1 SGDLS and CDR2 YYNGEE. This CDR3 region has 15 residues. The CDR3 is CASSVEGLNTGELFF.

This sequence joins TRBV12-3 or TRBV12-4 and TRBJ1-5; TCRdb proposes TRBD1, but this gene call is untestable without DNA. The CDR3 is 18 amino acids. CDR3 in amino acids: CASSSLARQVHSNQPQHF.

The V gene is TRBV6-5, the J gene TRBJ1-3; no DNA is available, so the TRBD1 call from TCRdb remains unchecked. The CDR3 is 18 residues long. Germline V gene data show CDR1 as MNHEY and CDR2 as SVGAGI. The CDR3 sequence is CASSYSQGTGAGGNTIYF.

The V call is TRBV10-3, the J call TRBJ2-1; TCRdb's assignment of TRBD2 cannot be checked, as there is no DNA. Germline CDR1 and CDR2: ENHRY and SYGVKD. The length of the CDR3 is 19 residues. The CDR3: CAISESLGLAGDTRGEQFF.

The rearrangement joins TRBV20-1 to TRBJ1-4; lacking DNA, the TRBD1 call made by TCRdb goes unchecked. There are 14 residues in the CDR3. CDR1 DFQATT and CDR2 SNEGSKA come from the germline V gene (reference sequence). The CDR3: CSATAGRFGEKLFF.

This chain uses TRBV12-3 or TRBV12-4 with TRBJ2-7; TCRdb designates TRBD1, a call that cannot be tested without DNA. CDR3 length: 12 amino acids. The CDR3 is CASSRTGYEQYF.